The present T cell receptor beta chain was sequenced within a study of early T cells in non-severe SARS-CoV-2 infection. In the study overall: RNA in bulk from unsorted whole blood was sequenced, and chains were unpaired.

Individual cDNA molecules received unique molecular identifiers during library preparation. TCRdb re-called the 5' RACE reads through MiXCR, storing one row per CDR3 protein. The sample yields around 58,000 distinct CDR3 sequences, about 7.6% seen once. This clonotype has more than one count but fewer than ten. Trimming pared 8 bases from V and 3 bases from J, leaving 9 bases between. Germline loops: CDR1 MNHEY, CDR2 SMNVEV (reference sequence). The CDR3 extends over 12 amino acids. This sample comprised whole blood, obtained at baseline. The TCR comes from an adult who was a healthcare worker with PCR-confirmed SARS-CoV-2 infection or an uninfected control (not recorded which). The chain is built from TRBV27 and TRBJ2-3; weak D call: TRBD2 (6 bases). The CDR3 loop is CASGRWTDTQYF. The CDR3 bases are TGTGCCAGCGGGAGGTGGACAGATACGCAGTATTTT.